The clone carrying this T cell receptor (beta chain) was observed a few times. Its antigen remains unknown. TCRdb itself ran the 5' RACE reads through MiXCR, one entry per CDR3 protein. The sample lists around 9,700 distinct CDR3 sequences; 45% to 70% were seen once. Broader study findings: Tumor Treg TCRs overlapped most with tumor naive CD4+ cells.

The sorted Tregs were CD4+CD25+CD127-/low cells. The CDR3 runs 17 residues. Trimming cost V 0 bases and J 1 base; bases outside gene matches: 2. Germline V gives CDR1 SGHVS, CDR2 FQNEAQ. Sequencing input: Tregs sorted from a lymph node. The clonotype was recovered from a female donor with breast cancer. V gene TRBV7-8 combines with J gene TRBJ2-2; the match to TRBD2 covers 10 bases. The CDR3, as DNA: TGTGCCAGCAGCTTAGCGCGGACTAGCGGGAACACCGGGGAGCTGTTTTTT. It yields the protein CASSLARTSGNTGELFF.